This T cell receptor beta chain was captured in a study of control samples from healthy donors and cancer patients. The CDR3 length is 13 residues. After removal of 8 bases from V and 6 bases from J, the junction contained 9 bases not matched to a gene. Germline V gives CDR1 MDHEN, CDR2 SYDVKM. Measured with immunoSEQ multiplex PCR; TCRdb has only the in-frame clones, and not every one. The profile shows 150,000 to 200,000 clones, around 90% of them singletons. The sample holds one count of this clone. V gene TRBV28 combines with J gene TRBJ1-2, with TRBD1 matching over 7 bases. This receptor was identified in a woman in her 30s in good health. The sample was blood. Written as DNA, the CDR3 is TGTGCCAGCCGACAGGGCCCCTTTAATGGCTACACCTTC. Translation gives CASRQGPFNGYTF.